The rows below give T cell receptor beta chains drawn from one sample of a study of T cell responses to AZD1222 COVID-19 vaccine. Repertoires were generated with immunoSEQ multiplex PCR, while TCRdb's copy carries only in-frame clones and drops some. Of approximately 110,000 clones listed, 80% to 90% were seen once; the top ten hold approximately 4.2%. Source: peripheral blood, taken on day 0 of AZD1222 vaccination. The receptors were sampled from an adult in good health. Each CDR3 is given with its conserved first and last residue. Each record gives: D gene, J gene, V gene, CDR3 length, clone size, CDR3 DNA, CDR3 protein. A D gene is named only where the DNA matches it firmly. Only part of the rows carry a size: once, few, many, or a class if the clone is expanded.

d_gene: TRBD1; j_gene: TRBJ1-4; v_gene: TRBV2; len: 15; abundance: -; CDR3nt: TGTGCCACCAGGGACAGGGAGGGAAGTGAGGCAAAACTGTTTTTT; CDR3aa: CATRDREGSEAKLFF
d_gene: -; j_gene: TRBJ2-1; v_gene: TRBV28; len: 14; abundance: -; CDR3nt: TGTGCCAGCAACTCCGGACACTCCTACAATGAGCAGTTCTTC; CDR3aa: CASNSGHSYNEQFF
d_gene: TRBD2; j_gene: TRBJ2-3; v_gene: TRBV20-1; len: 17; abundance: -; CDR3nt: TGCAGTGCTAGTTCTAGGGGTCTGGCGGGAGTAGAGGATACGCAGTATTTT; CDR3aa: CSASSRGLAGVEDTQYF
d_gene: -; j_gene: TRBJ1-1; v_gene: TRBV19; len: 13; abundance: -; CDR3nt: TGTGCCAGTATGAAACAGATTAACACTGAAGCTTTCTTT; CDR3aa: CASMKQINTEAFF
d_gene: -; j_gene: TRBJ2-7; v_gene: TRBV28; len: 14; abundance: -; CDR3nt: TGTGCCAGCAGCCGGGCGGAAAGGGGCTACGAGCAGTACTTC; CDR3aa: CASSRAERGYEQYF
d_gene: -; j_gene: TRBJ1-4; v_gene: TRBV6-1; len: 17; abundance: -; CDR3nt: TGTGCCAGCAGTGAAAGCCCGGGGGCGCAGTCTAATGAAAAACTGTTTTTT; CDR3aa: CASSESPGAQSNEKLFF
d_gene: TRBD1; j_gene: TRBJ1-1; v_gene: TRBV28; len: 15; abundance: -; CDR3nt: TGTGCCAGCAGTATGACAGGGGGAATGAACACTGAAGCTTTCTTT; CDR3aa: CASSMTGGMNTEAFF
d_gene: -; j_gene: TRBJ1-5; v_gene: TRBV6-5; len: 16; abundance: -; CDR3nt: TGTGCCAGCAGTTACGATGGCTTGGGGAGCAATCAGCCCCAGCATTTT; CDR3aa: CASSYDGLGSNQPQHF
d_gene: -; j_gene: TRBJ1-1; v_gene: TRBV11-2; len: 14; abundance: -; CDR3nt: TGTGCCAGCAGCTTACCCCCTTTGAACACTGAAGCTTTCTTT; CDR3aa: CASSLPPLNTEAFF
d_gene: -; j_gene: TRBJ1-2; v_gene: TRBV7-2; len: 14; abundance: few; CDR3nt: TGTGCCAGCAGCTCCCCGGGACAAGGACTTGGCTACACCTTC; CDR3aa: CASSSPGQGLGYTF
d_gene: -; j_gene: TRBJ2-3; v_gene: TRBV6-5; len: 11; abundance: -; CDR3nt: TGTGCCAGCAGTTTGGGAGATACGCAGTATTTT; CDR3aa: CASSLGDTQYF
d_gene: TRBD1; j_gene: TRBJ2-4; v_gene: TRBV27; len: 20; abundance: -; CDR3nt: TGTGCCAGCTCCCCGGCCAACAGGGGGCTCAGAATGGAGGCCAAAAACATTCAGTACTTC; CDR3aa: CASSPANRGLRMEAKNIQYF
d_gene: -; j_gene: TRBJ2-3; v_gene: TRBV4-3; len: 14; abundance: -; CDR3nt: TGCGCCAGCAGCCAAGATAAAGAATCAGATACGCAGTATTTT; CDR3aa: CASSQDKESDTQYF
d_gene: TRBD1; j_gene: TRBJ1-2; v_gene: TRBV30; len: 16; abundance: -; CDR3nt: TGTGCCGCGACCTTACAGGGGAAGAACTCTAACTATGGCTACACCTTC; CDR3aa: CAATLQGKNSNYGYTF
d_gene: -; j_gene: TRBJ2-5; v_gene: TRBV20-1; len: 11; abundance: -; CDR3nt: TGCAGTGCCTTGGGGCAAGAGACCCAGTACTTC; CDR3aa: CSALGQETQYF
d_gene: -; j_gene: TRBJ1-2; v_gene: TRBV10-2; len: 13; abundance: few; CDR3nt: TGCGCCAGCAGCAACAGGGTGGGAAGGGGCTACACCTTC; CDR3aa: CASSNRVGRGYTF
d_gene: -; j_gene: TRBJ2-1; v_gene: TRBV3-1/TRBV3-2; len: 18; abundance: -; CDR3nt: TGTGCCAGCAGCCAATTTTTTGTCGGAGGGCTCGAAGGCGATGAGCAGTTCTTC; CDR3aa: CASSQFFVGGLEGDEQFF
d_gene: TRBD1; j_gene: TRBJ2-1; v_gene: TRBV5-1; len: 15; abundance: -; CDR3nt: TGCGCCAGCAGCTTGGACAACAGGGGATACAATGAGCAGTTCTTC; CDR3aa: CASSLDNRGYNEQFF
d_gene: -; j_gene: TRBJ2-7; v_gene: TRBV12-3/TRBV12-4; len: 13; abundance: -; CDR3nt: TGTGCCAGCAGTTTTGGAGGGTCCTACGAGCAGTACTTC; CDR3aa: CASSFGGSYEQYF
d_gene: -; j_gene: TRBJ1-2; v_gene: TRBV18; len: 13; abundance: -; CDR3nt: TGTGCCAGCTCGCTGGACACGAACTATGGCTACACCTTC; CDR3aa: CASSLDTNYGYTF
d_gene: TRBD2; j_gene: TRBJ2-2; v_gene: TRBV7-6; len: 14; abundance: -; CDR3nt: TGTGCCAGCAGAGCCGGGGGGGGAACCGGGGAGCTGTTTTTT; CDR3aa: CASRAGGGTGELFF
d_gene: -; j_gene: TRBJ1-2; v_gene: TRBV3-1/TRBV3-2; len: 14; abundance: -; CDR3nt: TGTGCCAGCAGCCAAGATACAGGGCATGGTGGCTACACCTTC; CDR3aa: CASSQDTGHGGYTF
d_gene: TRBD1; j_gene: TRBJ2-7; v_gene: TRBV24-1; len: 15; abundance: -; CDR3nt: TGTGCCACCAGTGAGTCCGGGACAGGGATCCACGAGCAGTACTTC; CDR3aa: CATSESGTGIHEQYF
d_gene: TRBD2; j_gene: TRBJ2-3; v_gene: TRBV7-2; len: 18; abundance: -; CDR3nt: TGTGCCAGCAGCCTGGTCATGCGGGGGGGCGTTTCAACAGATACGCAGTATTTT; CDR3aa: CASSLVMRGGVSTDTQYF
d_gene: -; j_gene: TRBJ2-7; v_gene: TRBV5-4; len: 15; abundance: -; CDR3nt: TGTGCCAGCAGCTTGTTCTCTGACAGGTCCTACGAGCAGTACTTC; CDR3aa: CASSLFSDRSYEQYF
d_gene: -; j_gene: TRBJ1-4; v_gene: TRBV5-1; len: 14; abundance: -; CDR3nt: TGCGCCAGCAGCTTGTTACAGCCTAATGAAAAACTGTTTTTT; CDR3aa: CASSLLQPNEKLFF
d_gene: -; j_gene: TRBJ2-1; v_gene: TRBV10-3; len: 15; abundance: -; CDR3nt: TGTGCCATCAGTAGTCCGGGACGTCACTCCAAGGAGCAGTTCTTC; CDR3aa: CAISSPGRHSKEQFF
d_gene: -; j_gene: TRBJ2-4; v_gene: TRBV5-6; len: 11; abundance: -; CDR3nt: TGTGCCAGCAGCTTGGAGGCAACTCAGTACTTC; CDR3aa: CASSLEATQYF
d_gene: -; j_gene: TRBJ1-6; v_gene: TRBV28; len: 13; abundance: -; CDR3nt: TGTGCCAGCACGACCCTTGGGAATTCACCCCTCCACTTT; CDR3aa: CASTTLGNSPLHF
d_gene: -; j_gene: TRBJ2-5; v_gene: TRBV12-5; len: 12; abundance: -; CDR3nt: TGTGCTAGTGCCCAGTACCAAGAGACCCAGTACTTC; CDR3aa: CASAQYQETQYF
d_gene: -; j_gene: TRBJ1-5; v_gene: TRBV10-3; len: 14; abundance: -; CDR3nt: TGTGCCACAAGTAAGGAAGCCAATAATCAGCCCCAGCATTTT; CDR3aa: CATSKEANNQPQHF
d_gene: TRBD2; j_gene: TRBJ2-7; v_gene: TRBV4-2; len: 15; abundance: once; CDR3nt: TGTGCCAGCAGCCAAGCCGGGGGGGCAACTGACGAGCAGTACTTC; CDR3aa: CASSQAGGATDEQYF
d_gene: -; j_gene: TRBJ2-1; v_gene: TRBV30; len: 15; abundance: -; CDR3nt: TGTGCCTGGTTAACCGGGACACCTTCCTACAATGAGCAGTTCTTC; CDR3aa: CAWLTGTPSYNEQFF
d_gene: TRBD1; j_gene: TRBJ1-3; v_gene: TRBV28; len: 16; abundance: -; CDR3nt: TGTGCCAGCAGTTTAGGGACAGCTAGCTCTGGAAACACCATATATTTT; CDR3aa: CASSLGTASSGNTIYF
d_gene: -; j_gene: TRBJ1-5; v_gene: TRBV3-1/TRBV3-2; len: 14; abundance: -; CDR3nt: TGTGCCAGCAGCCAAGGAGGTGGGGACCAGCCCCAGCATTTT; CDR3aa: CASSQGGGDQPQHF
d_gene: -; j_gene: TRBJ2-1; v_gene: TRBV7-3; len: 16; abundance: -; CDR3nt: TGTGCCAGCAGCTTATCGGCGGGACCTCAGAGGGGTGAGCAGTTCTTC; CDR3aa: CASSLSAGPQRGEQFF
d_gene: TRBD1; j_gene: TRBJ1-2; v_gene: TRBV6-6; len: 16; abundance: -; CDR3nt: TGTGCCAGCAGACACCGCGGGGGACAGGGCTGGGACGGCTACACCTTC; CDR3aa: CASRHRGGQGWDGYTF
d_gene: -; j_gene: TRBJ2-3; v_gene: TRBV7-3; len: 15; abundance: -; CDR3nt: TGTGCCAGCAGCTTAAACGCGGGGGCTACAGATACGCAGTATTTT; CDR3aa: CASSLNAGATDTQYF
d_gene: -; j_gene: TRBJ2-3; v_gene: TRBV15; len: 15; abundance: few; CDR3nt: TGTGCCACCAGCAGCCGGGCCGTTGGCACAGATACGCAGTATTTT; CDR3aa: CATSSRAVGTDTQYF
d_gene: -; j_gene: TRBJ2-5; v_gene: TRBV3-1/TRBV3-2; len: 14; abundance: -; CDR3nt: TGTGCCAGCAGCCAAGATGGGCAGGAAGGGACCCAGTACTTC; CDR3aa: CASSQDGQEGTQYF
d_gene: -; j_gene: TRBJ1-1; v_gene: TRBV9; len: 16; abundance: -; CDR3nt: TGTGCCAGCAGCGTATCCTACCGGACACAGAACACTGAAGCTTTCTTT; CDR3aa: CASSVSYRTQNTEAFF
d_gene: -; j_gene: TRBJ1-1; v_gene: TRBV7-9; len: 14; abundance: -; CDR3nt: TGTGCCAGCAGCCGGGGAGGCAGGGGCCCTGAAGCTTTCTTT; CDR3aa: CASSRGGRGPEAFF
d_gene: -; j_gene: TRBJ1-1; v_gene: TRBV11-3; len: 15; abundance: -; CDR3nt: TGTGCCAGCGCCGTCCGGGGGGCGGCGGGTACTGAAGCTTTCTTT; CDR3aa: CASAVRGAAGTEAFF
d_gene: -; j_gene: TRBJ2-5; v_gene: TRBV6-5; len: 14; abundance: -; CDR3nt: TGTGCCAGCAATAAGCGGCAGGGCGCAGAGACCCAGTACTTC; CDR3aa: CASNKRQGAETQYF
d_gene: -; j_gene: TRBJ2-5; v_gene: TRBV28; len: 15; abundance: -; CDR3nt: TGTGCCAGCAGCTCCTTTAGCCCCGAAGGGGAGACCCAGTACTTC; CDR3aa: CASSSFSPEGETQYF
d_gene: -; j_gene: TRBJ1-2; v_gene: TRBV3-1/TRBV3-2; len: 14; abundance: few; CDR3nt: TGTGCCAGCAGCCAAGTAGTTAGTAACTATGGCTACACCTTC; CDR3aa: CASSQVVSNYGYTF
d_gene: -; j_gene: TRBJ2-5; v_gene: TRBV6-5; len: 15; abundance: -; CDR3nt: TGTGCCAGCAGTTACTCGCCAGGGGGAGGAGAGACCCAGTACTTC; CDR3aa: CASSYSPGGGETQYF
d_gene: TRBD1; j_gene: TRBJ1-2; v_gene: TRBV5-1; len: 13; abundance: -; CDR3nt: TGCGCCAGCAGTCAGGACAGGGACGGTGGCTACACCTTC; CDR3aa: CASSQDRDGGYTF
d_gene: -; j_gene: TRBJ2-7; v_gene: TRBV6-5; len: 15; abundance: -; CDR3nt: TGTGCCAGCAGATCCACCGGGACGATGAGCTACGAGCAGTACTTC; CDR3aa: CASRSTGTMSYEQYF
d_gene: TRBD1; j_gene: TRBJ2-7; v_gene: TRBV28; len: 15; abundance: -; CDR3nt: TGTGCCAGCAGTCCCCCGGGACAGGGGAGGTACGAGCAGTACTTC; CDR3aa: CASSPPGQGRYEQYF
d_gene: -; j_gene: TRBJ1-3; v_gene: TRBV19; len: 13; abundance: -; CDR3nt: TGTGCCAGTAGTATAGAAGGCGGAAACACCATATATTTT; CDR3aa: CASSIEGGNTIYF
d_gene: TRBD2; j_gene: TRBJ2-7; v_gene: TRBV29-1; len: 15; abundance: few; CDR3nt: TGCAGCTCCCTGCGGGGGGGGGACGGCCAAGGGGAGCAGTACTTC; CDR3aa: CSSLRGGDGQGEQYF
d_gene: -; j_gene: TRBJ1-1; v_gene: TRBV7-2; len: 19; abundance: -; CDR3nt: TGTGCCAGCAGCTTAGAAACCTCCTCTTCAGGGCTTAGAGACACTGAAGCTTTCTTT; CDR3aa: CASSLETSSSGLRDTEAFF
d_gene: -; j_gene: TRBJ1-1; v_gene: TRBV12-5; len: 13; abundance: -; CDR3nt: TGTGCTAGTGGTTTGTCTCAGAACACTGAAGCTTTCTTT; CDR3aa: CASGLSQNTEAFF
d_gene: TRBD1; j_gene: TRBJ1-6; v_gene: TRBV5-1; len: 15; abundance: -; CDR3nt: TGCGCCAGCAAGGAGGGGGCGCTGAATAATTCACCCCTCCACTTT; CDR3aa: CASKEGALNNSPLHF
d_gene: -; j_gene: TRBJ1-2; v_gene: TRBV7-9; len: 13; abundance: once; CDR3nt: TGTGCCAGCAGCTTGGACACCGATTATGGCTACACCTTC; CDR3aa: CASSLDTDYGYTF
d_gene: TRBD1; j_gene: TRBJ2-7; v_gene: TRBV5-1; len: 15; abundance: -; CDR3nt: TGCGCCAGCAGCTCAGGGACAGGAGCTACCTACGAGCAGTACTTC; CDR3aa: CASSSGTGATYEQYF
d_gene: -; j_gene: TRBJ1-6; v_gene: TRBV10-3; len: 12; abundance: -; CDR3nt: TGTGCCATCGAAGTAAGAAATTCACCCCTCCACTTT; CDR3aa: CAIEVRNSPLHF
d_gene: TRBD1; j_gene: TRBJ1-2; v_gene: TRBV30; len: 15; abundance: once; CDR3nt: TGTGCCTGGAGTGTTAGGACAGGTAGAAATTATGGCTACACCTTC; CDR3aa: CAWSVRTGRNYGYTF